These 18 T cell receptor beta chains came from one sample sequenced in a study of T cell repertoires in cytomegalovirus infection. No cognate antigen is known for these TCRs. TCRdb recomputed calls from the reads with MiXCR, one row per CDR3 protein. The sample records approximately 89,000 distinct CDR3 sequences, 25% to 30% being singletons. Sequencing used CD8+ T cells from cultured PBMCs, obtained from culture after CMV antigen stimulation. These receptor sequences come from a human donor in good health (CMV status not recorded). Some clones in this sample may be carry-over from other donors' samples.

This rearrangement joins TRBV7-2 to TRBJ2-7; either TRBD1 or TRBD2 may supply D (6 bases each). The CDR3 consists of 15 residues. Germline V gene sequence: CDR1 SGHTA, CDR2 FQGNSA. Between the trimmed V and J ends, which lost 5 bases and 6 bases, there was a span of 20 bases. CDR3 region: CASSATRGGGLEQYF. The CDR3 DNA reads TGTGCCAGCAGCGCTACCAGGGGAGGCGGACTCGAGCAGTACTTC.

The rearrangement joins TRBV7-8 to TRBJ2-2, with D perhaps TRBD1 (7 bases). Trimming pared 1 base from V and 3 bases from J, leaving 12 bases between. Per germline, CDR1 SGHVS and CDR2 FQNEAQ. The CDR3 has 16 amino acids. CDR3 nucleotides: TGTGCCAGCAGCTTAGTGGCAGGGGGGTACACCGGGGAGCTGTTTTTT. Amino acids: CASSLVAGGYTGELFF.

The table lists this clonotype with many counts. The rearrangement joins TRBV18 to TRBJ2-3, with TRBD2 identical over 11 bases. The V segment lost 3 bases and the J segment 0 bases; nucleotides outside the gene matches: 5. Looked up from germline, CDR1 is KGHSH and CDR2 is LQKENI. The CDR3 sequence is 17 residues long. The CDR3 DNA follows: TGTGCCAGCTCACCCCTACGGACTAGCGGGAGCACAGATACGCAGTATTTT. This codes for CASSPLRTSGSTDTQYF.

This clonotype was seen more than once but under ten times. The J gene is TRBJ1-5, the V gene TRBV12-3 or TRBV12-4, with a possible D match to TRBD1 (6 bases). V shed 1 base and J shed 1 base, with 11 bases lying between them. CDR3 length: 16 amino acids. As DNA, the CDR3 is TGTGCCAGCAGTTTAGTAGGGGGGCTGAGCAATCAGCCCCAGCATTTT. Translated: CASSLVGGLSNQPQHF.

The sample holds a few counts of this clonotype. The chain combines TRBV2 with TRBJ2-1; 9 bases line up with TRBD2. Germline V CDR1 and CDR2: SNHLY, FYNNEI. The V and J ends lost 8 bases and 9 bases, in that order; junction bases with no gene match: 17. This CDR3 has 16 amino acids. Written as DNA, the CDR3 is TGTGCCAGCCCAGGAGTCGGGTTAGCGGGAGTGGGTGAGCAGTTCTTC. Translating gives CASPGVGLAGVGEQFF.

The chain recombines TRBV7-4 with TRBJ2-7; 8 bases map to TRBD1. J was trimmed by 0 bases and V by 6 bases; bases with no gene match: 7. Germline lookup yields CDR1 SGHVT and CDR2 SQSDAQ. This CDR3 comprises 15 residues. The CDR3 protein is CASRSPGTGSYEQYF. The CDR3 DNA is TGTGCCAGCAGGTCCCCCGGGACAGGCTCCTACGAGCAGTACTTC.

The table lists this clonotype with many counts. The V and J genes are TRBV12-3 or TRBV12-4 and TRBJ2-1; 12 bases are a match to TRBD2. The CDR3 length is 17 residues. After removal of 0 bases from V and 7 bases from J, the junction contained 7 bases not matched to a gene. As DNA, the CDR3 is TGTGCCAGCAGTTTAGCGTCCGGACTAGCGGGGCAGAATGAGCAGTTCTTC. Its translation: CASSLASGLAGQNEQFF.

The chain has TRBV15 and TRBJ1-2; 7 nucleotides align to TRBD1. Germline V gene lookup returns CDR1 LNHNV and CDR2 YYDKDF (reference sequence). The CDR3 contains 15 residues. Trimming removed 2 bases from V and 7 bases from J; junction bases left unmatched: 10. CDR3 in amino acids: CATSRLGGGLGGYTF. CDR3 in DNA: TGTGCCACCAGCAGACTGGGAGGGGGCCTCGGTGGCTACACCTTC.

To note about this clonotype: An end of the junction differs from the germline gene, which may be a read error. The chain combines TRBV28 with TRBJ2-1, with D tentatively TRBD2 (6 bases). Germline V gene data show CDR1 as MDHEN and CDR2 as SYDVKM. The CDR3 covers 15 residues. CDR3 in DNA: TGTGCCAGCAGCTTATGGGGGGATTCCTACAATGAGCAGTTCTTC. Amino acid sequence: CASSLWGDSYNEQFF. Drawing the rest from reference TRBV28 and TRBJ2-1, the complete variable domain is DVKVTQSSRYLVKRTGEKVFLECVQDMDHENMFWYRQDPGLGLRLIYFSYDVKMKEKGDIPEGYSVSREKKERFSLILESASTNQTSMYLCASSLWGDSYNEQFFGPGTRLTVL.

This clonotype was seen a few times. This chain connects TRBV19 to TRBJ2-3; D is unresolved. Trimming took off 5 bases at V and 3 bases at J, with 9 bases between the two ends. CDR1 is LNHDA and CDR2 is SQIVND in the germline V gene (reference sequence). This CDR3 has 13 amino acids. CDR3 protein: CASSDRGTDTQYF. CDR3 in DNA: TGTGCCAGTAGTGATCGTGGGACAGATACGCAGTATTTT.

The rearrangement joins TRBV5-5 to TRBJ2-7; weak D call: TRBD1 (5 bases). V lost 3 bases, J lost 6 bases, and 13 bases lay in between. Germline loops: CDR1 SGHKS, CDR2 YYEKEE (reference sequence). There are 13 residues in the CDR3. CDR3 nucleotides: TGTGCCAGCAGCTCGACCCAGGGTCCCGAGCAGTACTTC. Translation: CASSSTQGPEQYF.

This clonotype was recorded at least ten times. This chain links TRBV5-1 with TRBJ2-5, with 11 bases aligning to TRBD2. Trimming cost V 0 bases and J 5 bases; bases outside gene matches: 3. The CDR3 is 15 amino acids. Germline loops: CDR1 SGHRS, CDR2 YFSETQ. CDR3 loop: CASSLGGLAVETQYF. The CDR3 bases are TGCGCCAGCAGCTTGGGGGGACTAGCGGTTGAGACCCAGTACTTC.

The V and J genes are TRBV7-2 and TRBJ2-7; 8 bases are shared with TRBD2. The CDR3 is 15 residues long. Germline values: CDR1 SGHTA, CDR2 FQGNSA. V lost 1 base and J lost 5; bases outside the gene matches: 7. CDR3 in DNA: TGTGCCAGCAGCTTAGGGAGGACTAGCCCCAACGAGCAGTACTTC. Translated: CASSLGRTSPNEQYF.

CDR3 loop: CAISESLAELQETQYF. The CDR3 DNA reads TGTGCCATCAGTGAGTCGTTGGCGGAACTCCAAGAGACCCAGTACTTC. The chain carries TRBV10-3 and TRBJ2-5, with D uncertain. The CDR3 is 16 amino acids. Germline-derived CDR1 and CDR2 are ENHRY and SYGVKD. With 0 bases removed from V and 1 base from J, the gap between germline ends came to 12 bases.

V is TRBV19 and J is TRBJ1-5; tentative D call: TRBD1 (6 bases). This CDR3 comprises 14 residues. Germline CDR1 is LNHDA and CDR2 is SQIVND (reference sequence). Deletions cut 7 bases from V and 2 bases from J, with 12 bases between. The CDR3 DNA sequence: TGTGCCAGTAACCCCCCAGGGGGCAATCAGCCCCAGCATTTT. This translates into CASNPPGGNQPQHF.

A few counts support this clonotype. The chain has TRBV19 and TRBJ1-1, with D perhaps matching TRBD1 (5 bases). Trimming removed 7 bases at V and 9 bases at J, with 18 bases between. This CDR3 contains 13 residues. Germline V gene data show CDR1 as LNHDA and CDR2 as SQIVND (reference sequence). CDR3 region: CASTVDTGVKAFF. In DNA, the CDR3 is TGTGCCAGTACCGTGGACACCGGGGTGAAAGCTTTCTTT.

This clonotype was seen more than once but under ten times. V is TRBV19 and J is TRBJ2-1; 9 nucleotides line up with TRBD2. Trimming took 3 bases from V and 3 from J; bases not matched to a gene: 3. CDR3 length: 15 amino acids. Germline loops: CDR1 LNHDA, CDR2 SQIVND (reference sequence). CDR3 coding DNA: TGTGCCAGTAGTATTGGAGCGGGGGGCTACAATGAGCAGTTCTTC. Protein product: CASSIGAGGYNEQFF.

This clonotype was seen a few times. The chain carries TRBV5-1 and TRBJ1-1; D unclear. Looked up from germline, CDR1 is SGHRS and CDR2 is YFSETQ. Trimming stripped 0 bases from V and 4 bases from J, with 10 bases between. The CDR3 has 14 amino acids. CDR3 sequence (DNA): TGCGCCAGCAGCTTGGCCGTGGGGATCACTGAAGCTTTCTTT. Encoded protein: CASSLAVGITEAFF.